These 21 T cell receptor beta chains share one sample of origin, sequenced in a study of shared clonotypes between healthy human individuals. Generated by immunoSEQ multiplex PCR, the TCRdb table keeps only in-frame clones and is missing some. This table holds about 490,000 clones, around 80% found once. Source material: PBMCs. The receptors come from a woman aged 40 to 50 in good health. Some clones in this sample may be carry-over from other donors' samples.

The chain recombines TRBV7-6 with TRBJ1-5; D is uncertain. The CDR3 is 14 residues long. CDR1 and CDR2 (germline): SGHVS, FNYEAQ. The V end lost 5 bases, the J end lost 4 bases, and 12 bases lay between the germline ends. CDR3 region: CASSPRAGNQPQHF. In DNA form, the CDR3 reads TGTGCCAGCAGCCCAAGGGCGGGGAATCAGCCCCAGCATTTT.

The DNA for the CDR3 is TGTGCCAGCAGCCCACAGGGGGGGAATTATAACGAGCAGTACTTC. It specifies CASSPQGGNYNEQYF. J is TRBJ2-7 and V is TRBV6-6; TRBD1 is a possible D gene (8 bases). The CDR3 loop spans 15 amino acids. V dropped 6 bases and J dropped 5 bases, with 20 bases sitting between them. Germline V CDR1 and CDR2: MNHNY, SVGAGI (reference sequence).

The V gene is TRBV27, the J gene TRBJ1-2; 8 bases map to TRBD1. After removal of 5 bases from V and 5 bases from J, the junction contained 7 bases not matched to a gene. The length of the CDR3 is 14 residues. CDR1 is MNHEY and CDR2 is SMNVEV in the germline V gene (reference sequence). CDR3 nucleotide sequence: TGTGCCAGCAGTCCCGGACAGGGAAGGTATGGCTACACCTTC. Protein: CASSPGQGRYGYTF.

As DNA, the CDR3 is TGTGCCAGCCGACTAGCGGGACTTAGCACAGATACGCAGTATTTT. Translating gives CASRLAGLSTDTQYF. This chain joins TRBV7-2 and TRBJ2-3; 11 bases are shared with TRBD2. Germline values: CDR1 SGHTA, CDR2 FQGNSA. V shed 8 bases and J 0 bases; nucleotides not matched to a gene: 4. The CDR3 is 15 amino acids.

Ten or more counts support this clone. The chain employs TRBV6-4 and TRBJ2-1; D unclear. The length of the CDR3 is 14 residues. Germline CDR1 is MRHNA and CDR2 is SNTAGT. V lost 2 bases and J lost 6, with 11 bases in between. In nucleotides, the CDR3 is TGTGCCAGCAGTGACGGTAGCAGCTCCAATGAGCAGTTCTTC. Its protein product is CASSDGSSSNEQFF.

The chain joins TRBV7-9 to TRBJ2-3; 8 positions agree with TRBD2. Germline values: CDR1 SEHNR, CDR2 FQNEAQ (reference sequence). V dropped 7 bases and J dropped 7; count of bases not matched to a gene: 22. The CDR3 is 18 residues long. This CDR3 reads CASNLIRTGGPGKNTQYF. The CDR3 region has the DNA TGTGCCAGCAACCTAATTCGGACGGGAGGGCCTGGAAAAAATACGCAGTATTTT.

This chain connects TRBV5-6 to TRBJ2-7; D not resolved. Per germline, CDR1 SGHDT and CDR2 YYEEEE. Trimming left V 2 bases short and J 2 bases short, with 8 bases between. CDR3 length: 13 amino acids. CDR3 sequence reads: CASSFSWAYEQYF. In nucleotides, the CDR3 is TGTGCCAGCAGCTTCAGTTGGGCCTACGAGCAGTACTTC.

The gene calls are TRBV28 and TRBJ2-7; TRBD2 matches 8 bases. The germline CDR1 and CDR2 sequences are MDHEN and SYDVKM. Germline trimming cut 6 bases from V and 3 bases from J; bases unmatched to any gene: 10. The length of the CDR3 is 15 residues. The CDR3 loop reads CASSSGGSGIYEQYF. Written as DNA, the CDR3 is TGTGCCAGCAGCTCGGGAGGTAGCGGGATCTACGAGCAGTACTTC.

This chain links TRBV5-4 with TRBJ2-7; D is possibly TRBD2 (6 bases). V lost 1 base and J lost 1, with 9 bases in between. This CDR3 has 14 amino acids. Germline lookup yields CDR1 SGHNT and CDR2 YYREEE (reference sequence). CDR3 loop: CASSLFGSSYEQYF. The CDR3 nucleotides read TGTGCCAGCAGCTTGTTCGGGAGTTCCTACGAGCAGTACTTC.

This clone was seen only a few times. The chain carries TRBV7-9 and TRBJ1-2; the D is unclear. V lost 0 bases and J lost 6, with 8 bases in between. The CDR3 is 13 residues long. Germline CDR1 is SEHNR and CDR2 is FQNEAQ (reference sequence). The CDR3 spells CASSLAGVDGYTF. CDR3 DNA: TGTGCCAGCAGCTTAGCTGGGGTGGATGGCTACACCTTC.

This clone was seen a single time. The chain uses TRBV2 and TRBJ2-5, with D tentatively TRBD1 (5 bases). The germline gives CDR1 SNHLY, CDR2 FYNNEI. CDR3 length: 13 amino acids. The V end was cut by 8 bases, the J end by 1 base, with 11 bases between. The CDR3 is CASREDIQETQYF. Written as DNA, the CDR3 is TGTGCCAGCCGAGAGGACATCCAAGAGACCCAGTACTTC.

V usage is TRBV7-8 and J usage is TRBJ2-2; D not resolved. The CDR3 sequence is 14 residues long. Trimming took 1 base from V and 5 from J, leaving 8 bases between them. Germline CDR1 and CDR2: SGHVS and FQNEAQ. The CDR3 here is CASSLGHLTGELFF. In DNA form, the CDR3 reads TGTGCCAGCAGCTTAGGTCACTTGACCGGGGAGCTGTTTTTT.

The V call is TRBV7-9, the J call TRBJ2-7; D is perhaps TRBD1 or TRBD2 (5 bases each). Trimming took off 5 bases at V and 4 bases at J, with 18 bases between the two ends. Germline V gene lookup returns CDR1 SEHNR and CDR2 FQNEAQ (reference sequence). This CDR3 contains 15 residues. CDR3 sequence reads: CASSPGPHGSYEQYF. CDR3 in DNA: TGTGCCAGCAGCCCGGGACCCCACGGTTCTTACGAGCAGTACTTC.

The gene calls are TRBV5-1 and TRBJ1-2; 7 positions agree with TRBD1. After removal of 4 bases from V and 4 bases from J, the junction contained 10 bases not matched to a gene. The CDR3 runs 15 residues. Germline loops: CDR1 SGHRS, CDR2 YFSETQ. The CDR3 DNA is TGCGCCAGCAGCCCCGCCCAGGGGGGCCCCTATGGCTACACCTTC. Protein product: CASSPAQGGPYGYTF.

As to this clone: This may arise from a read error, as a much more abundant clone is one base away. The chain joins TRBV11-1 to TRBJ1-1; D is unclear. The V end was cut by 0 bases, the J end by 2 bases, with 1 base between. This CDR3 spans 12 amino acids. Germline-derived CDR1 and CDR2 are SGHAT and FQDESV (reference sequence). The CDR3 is CASSLANTEAFF. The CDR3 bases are TGTGCCAGCAGCTTAGCCAACACTGAAGCTTTCTTT. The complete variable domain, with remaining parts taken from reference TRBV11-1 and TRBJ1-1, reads EAEVAQSPRYKITEKSQAVAFWCDPISGHATLYWYRQILGQGPELLVQFQDESVVDDSQLPKDRFSAERLKGVDSTLKIQPAELGDSAMYLCASSLANTEAFFGQGTRLTVV.

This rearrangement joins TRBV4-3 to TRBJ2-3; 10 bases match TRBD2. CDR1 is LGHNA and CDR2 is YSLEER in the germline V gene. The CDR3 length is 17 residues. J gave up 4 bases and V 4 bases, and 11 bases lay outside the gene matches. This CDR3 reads CASSRTGGTSVSDTQYF. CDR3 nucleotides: TGCGCCAGCAGCCGGACAGGCGGGACTAGCGTATCAGATACGCAGTATTTT.

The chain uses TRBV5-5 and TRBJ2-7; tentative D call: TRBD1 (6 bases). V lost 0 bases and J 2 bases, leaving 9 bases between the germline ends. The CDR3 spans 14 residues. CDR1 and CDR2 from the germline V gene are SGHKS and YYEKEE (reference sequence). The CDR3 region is CASSLVGGAYEQYF. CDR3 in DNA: TGTGCCAGCAGCTTGGTAGGGGGAGCCTACGAGCAGTACTTC.

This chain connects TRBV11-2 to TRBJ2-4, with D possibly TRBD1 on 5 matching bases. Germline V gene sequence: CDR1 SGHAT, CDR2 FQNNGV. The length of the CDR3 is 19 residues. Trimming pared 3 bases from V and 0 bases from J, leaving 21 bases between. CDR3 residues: CASSFRALKEHLAKNIQYF. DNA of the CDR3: TGTGCCAGCAGCTTCAGGGCACTAAAGGAGCATCTAGCCAAAAACATTCAGTACTTC.

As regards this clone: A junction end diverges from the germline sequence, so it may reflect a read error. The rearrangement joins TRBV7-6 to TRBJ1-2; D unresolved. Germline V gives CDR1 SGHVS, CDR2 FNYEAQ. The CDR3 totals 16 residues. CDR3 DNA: TGTGCCAGCAGTTTAGGCAGTCAGGCGACTAACTATGGCTACACCTTC. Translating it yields CASSLGSQATNYGYTF. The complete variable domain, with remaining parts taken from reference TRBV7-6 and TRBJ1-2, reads GAGVSQSPRYKVTKRGQDVALRCDPISGHVSLYWYRQALGQGPEFLTYFNYEAQQDKSGLPNDRFSAERPEGSISTLTIQRTEQRDSAMYRCASSLGSQATNYGYTFGSGTRLTVV.

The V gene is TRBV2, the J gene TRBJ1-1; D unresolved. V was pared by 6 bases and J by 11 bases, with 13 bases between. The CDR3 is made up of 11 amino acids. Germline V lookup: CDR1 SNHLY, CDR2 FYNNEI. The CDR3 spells CASSDPPRAFF. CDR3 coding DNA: TGTGCCAGCAGCGACCCCCCACGGGCTTTCTTT. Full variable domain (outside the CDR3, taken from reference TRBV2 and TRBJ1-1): EPEVTQTPSHQVTQMGQEVILRCVPISNHLYFYWYRQILGQKVEFLVSFYNNEISEKSEIFDDQFSVERPDGSNFTLKIRSTKLEDSAMYFCASSDPPRAFFGQGTRLTVV.

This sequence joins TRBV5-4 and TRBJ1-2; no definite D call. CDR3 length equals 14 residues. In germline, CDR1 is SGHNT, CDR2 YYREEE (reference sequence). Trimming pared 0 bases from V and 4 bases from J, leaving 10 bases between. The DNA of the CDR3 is TGTGCCAGCAGCTTGGACCCGGAGGGCTATGGCTACACCTTC. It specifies CASSLDPEGYGYTF.